The clone carrying this T cell receptor (beta chain) was observed at least ten times. The antigen remains undetermined. A library of TCRbeta sequences, prepared with unique molecular identifiers, was generated. One entry per CDR3 protein results from TCRdb running MiXCR on the PCR reads. Among 95,000 to 150,000 distinct CDR3 sequences, roughly 23% were seen once, and the ten largest hold approximately 10%. CDR1 SGHDT and CDR2 YYEEEE come from the germline V gene. The V and J ends lost 0 bases and 4 bases, in that order; junction bases with no gene match: 7. The CDR3 is 19 residues long. This entry is derived from a study of T-cell reconstitution after alpha-beta-depleted transplantation in children. Study-wide points: Roughly two months post-transplant, alpha-beta T cells reportedly originated from several hundred graft clones that had expanded. Diversity of TCRbeta at day 60 was high in some patients, arising from surviving recipient T cells and thymic progenitors. It was newly produced T cells that mostly accounted for T-cell counts and diversity one year after transplant.

The sample here was PBMCs, mostly from graft donor cells, taken 180 days after TCRalphabeta/CD19-depleted stem cell transplant. V gene TRBV5-6 combines with J gene TRBJ2-1, with 16 bases lining up with TRBD2. The TCR sequence derives from a male patient aged 2 to 9 who had a stem cell transplant for chronic granulomatous disease, so the T cells may come from the graft donor. The CDR3 DNA is TGTGCCAGCAGCTTGGAGGGACTAGCGGGAGGGCCGGGATACAATGAGCAGTTCTTC. Protein: CASSLEGLAGGPGYNEQFF.